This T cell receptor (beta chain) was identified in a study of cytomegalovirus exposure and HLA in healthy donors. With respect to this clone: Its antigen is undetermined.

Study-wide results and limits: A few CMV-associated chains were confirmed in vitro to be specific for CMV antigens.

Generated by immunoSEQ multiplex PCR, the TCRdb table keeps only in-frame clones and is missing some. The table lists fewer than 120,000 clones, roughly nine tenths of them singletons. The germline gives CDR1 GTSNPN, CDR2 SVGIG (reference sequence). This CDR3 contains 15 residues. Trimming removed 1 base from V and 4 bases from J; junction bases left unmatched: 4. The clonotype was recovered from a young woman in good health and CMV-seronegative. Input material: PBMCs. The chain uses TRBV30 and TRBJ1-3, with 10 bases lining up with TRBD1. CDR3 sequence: CAWSEGTGDGNTIYF. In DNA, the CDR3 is TGTGCCTGGAGTGAGGGGACAGGGGACGGAAACACCATATATTTT.